Below, 22 T cell receptor beta chains from the same sample are listed, as sequenced in a study of T cells in Graves' hyperthyroidism and ophthalmopathy. TCR beta CDR3 regions were amplified from RNA. In the first-round RT-PCR of the TCR CDR3, the HTBI primer set was used. TCRdb re-called the multiplex PCR reads through MiXCR, storing one row per CDR3 protein. The data hold 40,000 to 60,000 distinct CDR3 sequences, with 54% observed a single time. The specimen sequenced was peripheral blood or thyroid tissue (not recorded which). These receptors were collected from a man between 18 and 29 years old with Graves' hyperthyroidism.

This clonotype was picked up one time. The J gene is TRBJ2-3, the V gene TRBV20-1; 9 bases match TRBD1. This CDR3 contains 17 residues. V lost 3 bases and J lost 5; bases outside the gene matches: 15. Germline CDR1 is DFQATT and CDR2 is SNEGSKA (reference sequence). The CDR3 DNA follows: TGCAGTGCTAGGGCAGGGGGACAGGGAAGCTGGGGAGATACGCAGTATTTT. Residues: CSARAGGQGSWGDTQYF.

The V call is TRBV29-1, the J call TRBJ1-1; TRBD1 agrees at 12 bases. Germline CDR1 is SQVTM and CDR2 is ANQGSEA. The CDR3 has 16 amino acids. Trimming took 1 base from V and 7 from J; bases not matched to a gene: 10. CDR3 coding DNA: TGCAGCGTTGAAGCGTGGGACAGGGGGCGTACGGATGAAGCTTTCTTT. Translated, it gives CSVEAWDRGRTDEAFF.

In this sample, this clonotype turned up many times. This chain connects TRBV7-2 to TRBJ1-1, with D unresolved. The germline V and J ends were trimmed by 1 base and 5 bases, with 8 bases remaining between them. Germline values: CDR1 SGHTA, CDR2 FQGNSA. The CDR3 extends over 13 amino acids. The CDR3 loop is CASSLDRRTEAFF. The CDR3 region has the DNA TGTGCCAGCAGCTTAGATAGGAGAACTGAAGCTTTCTTT.

On this clonotype itself: Sequence at one end of the junction differs from germline and may be a read error. The CDR3 loop reads CVSGRDFGTNEKPFF. CDR3 sequence (DNA): TGTGTCAGCGGCCGGGATTTCGGAACGAATGAAAAACCGTTTTTT. This chain joins TRBV7-2 and TRBJ1-4; D unclear. There are 15 residues in the CDR3. CDR1 and CDR2 from the germline V gene are SGHTA and FQGNSA. Supplemented by reference TRBV7-2 and TRBJ1-4, the full variable domain reads GAGVSQSPSNKVTEKGKDVELRCDPISGHTALYWYRQSLGQGLEFLIYFQGNSAPDKSGLPSDRFSAERTGGSVSTLTIQRTQQEDSAVYLCVSGRDFGTNEKPFFGSGTQLSVL.

This chain links TRBV7-9 with TRBJ2-5; tentatively, D is TRBD1 or TRBD2 (5 bases each). The CDR3 length is 16 residues. Looked up from germline, CDR1 is SEHNR and CDR2 is FQNEAQ (reference sequence). V was clipped by 1 base and J by 0 bases, with 12 bases between them. The CDR3 nucleotides read TGTGCCAGCAGCTTAGGTTTAGGGGAGTACCAAGAGACCCAGTACTTC. This translates into CASSLGLGEYQETQYF. Combining the CDR3 with reference TRBV7-9 and TRBJ2-5 gives the whole variable domain DTGVSQNPRHKITKRGQNVTFRCDPISEHNRLYWYRQTLGQGPEFLTYFQNEAQLEKSRLLSDRFSAERPKGSFSTLEIQRTEQGDSAMYLCASSLGLGEYQETQYFGPGTRLLVL.

J is TRBJ1-2 and V is TRBV25-1; D might be TRBD1 (6 bases). The CDR3 contains 17 residues. Trimming took 0 bases from V and 8 from J, leaving 22 bases between them. The germline CDR1 and CDR2 sequences are MGHDK and SYGVNS. The CDR3 is CASSEYPRGDTSQGYTF. CDR3 DNA sequence: TGTGCCAGCAGTGAATATCCGCGGGGGGACACATCGCAAGGCTACACCTTC.

Note on this clonotype: Since a much larger clone is just one base distant, this may be a read error. The chain is built from TRBV7-2 and TRBJ2-7; unclear D gene. Germline-derived CDR1 and CDR2 are SGHTA and FQGNSA. This CDR3 is built from 13 residues. DNA of the CDR3: TGTGCCAGCCCCGGCCCCACAACCTACGAGCAGCACTTC. Residues: CASPGPTTYEQHF.

This clonotype was detected ten times or more. The rearrangement links TRBV19 to TRBJ1-5; 7 bases align to TRBD1. This CDR3 comprises 14 residues. Unmatched junction bases numbered 10, after V lost 5 bases and J lost 9 bases. Germline V gene lookup returns CDR1 LNHDA and CDR2 SQIVND (reference sequence). CDR3 protein: CASSRTGTGSPQHF. Here the CDR3 DNA reads TGTGCCAGTAGTCGGACAGGCACCGGATCGCCCCAGCATTTT.

This clonotype was detected only once. The V call is TRBV19, the J call TRBJ2-7; 7 nucleotides agree with TRBD1. Looked up from germline, CDR1 is LNHDA and CDR2 is SQIVND (reference sequence). The CDR3 runs to 14 residues. V lost 6 bases and J lost 2; bases outside the gene matches: 7. In DNA, the CDR3 is TGTGCCAGTAGCGGGACAGCGGTAACCTACGAGCAGTACTTC. Its translation is CASSGTAVTYEQYF.

This clonotype was seen many times. The chain combines TRBV7-9 with TRBJ2-7; D may be TRBD1 or TRBD2 (5 bases each). CDR1 is SEHNR, CDR2 FQNEAQ, per germline (reference sequence). This CDR3 region has 15 residues. V lost 6 bases and J lost 4, with 19 bases in between. CDR3 nucleotides: TGTGCCAGCAGTCAGGGCCATTTCAAGCGGTACGAGCAGTACTTC. It is translated as CASSQGHFKRYEQYF. Combining the CDR3 with reference TRBV7-9 and TRBJ2-7 gives the whole variable domain DTGVSQNPRHKITKRGQNVTFRCDPISEHNRLYWYRQTLGQGPEFLTYFQNEAQLEKSRLLSDRFSAERPKGSFSTLEIQRTEQGDSAMYLCASSQGHFKRYEQYFGPGTRLTVT.

This rearrangement joins TRBV7-4 to TRBJ2-5; tentative D call: TRBD2 (9 bases). CDR3 length: 15 residues. The V gene lost 6 bases and the J gene lost 4 bases, with 18 bases spanning the gap. Germline assignment: CDR1 SGHVT and CDR2 SQSDAQ. This CDR3 reads CASRVRGREGETQYF. The CDR3 DNA follows: TGTGCCAGCAGGGTCAGGGGGCGGGAGGGAGAGACCCAGTACTTC.

Many counts were recorded for this clonotype. The chain uses TRBV6-5 and TRBJ1-2; possible D gene TRBD1, 5 bases. Germline V gene data show CDR1 as MNHEY and CDR2 as SVGAGI. The germline V and J ends were trimmed by 6 bases and 7 bases, with 18 bases remaining between them. This CDR3 contains 14 residues. The CDR3: CASSFQSGTIGYTF. CDR3 sequence (DNA): TGTGCCAGCAGCTTTCAAAGTGGGACGATTGGCTACACCTTC.

For this clonotype: A read error may produce the germline difference seen at one junction end. The chain couples TRBV29-1 to TRBJ2-6; no reliable D call. In germline, CDR1 is SQVTM, CDR2 ANQGSEA. The CDR3 is 12 amino acids. CDR3 in amino acids: CSVDRPENTEAF. Here the CDR3 DNA reads TGCAGCGTTGATCGGCCAGAGAACACTGAAGCTTTC.

The chain carries TRBV24-1 and TRBJ1-2; 8 bases align to TRBD1. This CDR3 region has 15 residues. The V and J ends lost 3 bases and 4 bases, in that order; junction bases with no gene match: 6. Germline CDR1 and CDR2: KGHDR and SFDVKD. Written as DNA, the CDR3 is TGTGCCACCAGTGATGGGGGACAGGCAATCTATGGCTACACCTTC. It encodes CATSDGGQAIYGYTF.

This clonotype was observed at least ten times. V is TRBV29-1 and J is TRBJ2-7, with D perhaps being TRBD1 or TRBD2 (5 bases each). Trimming took 6 bases from V and 0 from J, leaving 18 bases between them. Germline V gene sequence: CDR1 SQVTM, CDR2 ANQGSEA. This CDR3 has 15 amino acids. The CDR3 here is CSVDNRDANSYEQYF. In nucleotides, the CDR3 is TGCAGCGTGGACAACCGGGACGCAAACTCCTACGAGCAGTACTTC.

Details on this clonotype: A much more abundant neighbour one base away suggests this may be a read error. The rearrangement uses TRBV18 and TRBJ2-5; D gene uncertain. The CDR3 sequence is 13 residues long. From germline, CDR1 is KGHSH and CDR2 LQKENI. Trimming took off 5 bases at V and 2 bases at J, with 9 bases between the two ends. The CDR3 DNA is TGTGCCAGCTCAGGACCACTTCAAGAGACCCAGTACTTC. This gives the protein CASSGPLQETQYF.

As regards this clonotype: The conserved phenylalanine or tryptophan is not found at the CDR3 terminus, so this likely reflects a read error. It is unclear where the CDR3 begins or ends on the DNA, so no DNA is shown, and the CDR3 is as TCRdb lists it. The V gene is TRBV6-1, the J gene TRBJ2-5; the table names TRBD2, a call not compared with the DNA. Germline values: CDR1 MNHNS, CDR2 SASEGT. From its first to its last residue, the CDR3 has 11 amino acids. CDR3 residues: CASRGGDLGNT.

The chain has TRBV7-2 and TRBJ2-7, with TRBD2 matching over 13 bases. V gave up 6 bases and J gave up 2 bases; unmatched junction bases: 7. The CDR3 is made up of 16 amino acids. Germline loops: CDR1 SGHTA, CDR2 FQGNSA. The CDR3 loop reads CASSMTSGGLTYEQYF. The CDR3 DNA sequence: TGTGCCAGCAGTATGACTAGCGGGGGGTTAACCTACGAGCAGTACTTC. The full variable domain, completed using reference TRBV7-2 and TRBJ2-7, is GAGVSQSPSNKVTEKGKDVELRCDPISGHTALYWYRQSLGQGLEFLIYFQGNSAPDKSGLPSDRFSAERTGGSVSTLTIQRTQQEDSAVYLCASSMTSGGLTYEQYFGPGTRLTVT.

The chain combines TRBV7-9 with TRBJ2-7; 8 positions match TRBD1. V lost 4 bases, J lost 0 bases, and 2 bases stayed unmatched. The length of the CDR3 is 14 residues. Germline V lookup: CDR1 SEHNR, CDR2 FQNEAQ (reference sequence). CDR3 in DNA: TGTGCCAGCAGCTCCGACAGGGGCTCCTACGAGCAGTACTTC. Protein sequence: CASSSDRGSYEQYF.

This clonotype has ten or more counts. The CDR3 nucleotides are TGTGCCAGTAGTATCCGGGCCGACTATGGCTACACCTTC. Its translation: CASSIRADYGYTF. The gene calls are TRBV19 and TRBJ1-2, with D unresolved. V gave up 3 bases and J gave up 3 bases, with 8 bases separating them. Germline assignment: CDR1 LNHDA and CDR2 SQIVND (reference sequence). The CDR3 runs 13 residues.

This clonotype was observed at least ten times. The gene calls are TRBV7-2 and TRBJ1-3; D not certain. This CDR3 region has 15 residues. Trimming left V 2 bases short and J 0 bases short, with 8 bases between. The germline V gene encodes CDR1 SGHTA and CDR2 FQGNSA. CDR3 DNA: TGTGCCAGCAGCTTAAATAGTGTCTCTGGAAACACCATATATTTT. Amino acids: CASSLNSVSGNTIYF.

J is TRBJ2-7 and V is TRBV7-2; tentative D call: TRBD1 (6 bases). The CDR3 covers 15 residues. V was shortened by 5 bases and J by 2 bases, with 16 bases between the two germline ends. Germline lookup yields CDR1 SGHTA and CDR2 FQGNSA. The CDR3 protein is CASSQEAGEAYEQYF. In DNA, the CDR3 is TGTGCCAGCAGCCAAGAAGCAGGGGAAGCCTACGAGCAGTACTTC.